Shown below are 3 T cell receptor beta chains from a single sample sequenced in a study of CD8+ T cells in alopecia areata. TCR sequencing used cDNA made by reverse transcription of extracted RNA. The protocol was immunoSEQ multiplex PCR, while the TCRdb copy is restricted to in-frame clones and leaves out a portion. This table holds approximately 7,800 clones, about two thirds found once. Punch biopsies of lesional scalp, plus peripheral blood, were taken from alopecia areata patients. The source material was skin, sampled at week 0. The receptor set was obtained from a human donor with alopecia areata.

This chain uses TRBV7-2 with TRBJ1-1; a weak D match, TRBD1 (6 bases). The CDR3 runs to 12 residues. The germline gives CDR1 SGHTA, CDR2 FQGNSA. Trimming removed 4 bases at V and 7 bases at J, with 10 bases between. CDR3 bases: TGTGCCAGCAGCTATGGACAGCGTGAAGCTTTCTTT. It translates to CASSYGQREAFF.

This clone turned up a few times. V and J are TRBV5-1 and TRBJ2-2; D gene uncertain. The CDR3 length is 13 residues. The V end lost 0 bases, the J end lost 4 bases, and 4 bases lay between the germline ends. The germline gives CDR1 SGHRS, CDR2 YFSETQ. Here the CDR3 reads CASSLVGTGELFF. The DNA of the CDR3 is TGCGCCAGCAGCTTGGTGGGCACCGGGGAGCTGTTTTTT. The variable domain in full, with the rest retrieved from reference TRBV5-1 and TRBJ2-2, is KAGVTQTPRYLIKTRGQQVTLSCSPISGHRSVSWYQQTPGQGLQFLFEYFSETQRNKGNFPGRFSGRQFSNSRSEMNVSTLELGDSALYLCASSLVGTGELFFGEGSRLTVL.

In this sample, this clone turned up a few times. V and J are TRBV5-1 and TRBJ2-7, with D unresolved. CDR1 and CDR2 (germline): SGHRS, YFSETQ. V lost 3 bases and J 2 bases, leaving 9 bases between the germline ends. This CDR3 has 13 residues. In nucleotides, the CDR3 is TGCGCCAGCAGCTACGACGGTGCCTACGAGCAGTACTTC. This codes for CASSYDGAYEQYF. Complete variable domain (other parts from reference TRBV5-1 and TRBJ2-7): KAGVTQTPRYLIKTRGQQVTLSCSPISGHRSVSWYQQTPGQGLQFLFEYFSETQRNKGNFPGRFSGRQFSNSRSEMNVSTLELGDSALYLCASSYDGAYEQYFGPGTRLTVT.